One sample yielded the 20 T cell receptor beta chains listed below, sequenced in a study of blood T cell repertoires in COVID-19. Method: immunoSEQ multiplex PCR; TCRdb's copy keeps in-frame clones and lacks some. This table has approximately 71,000 clones, 60% to 85% appearing once. The specimen was peripheral blood. The receptors here all came from a human donor in a cohort sampled during active COVID-19.

CDR3 region: CASSFQGRVETQYF. The DNA of the CDR3 is TGCGCCAGCAGCTTTCAGGGCAGGGTAGAGACCCAGTACTTC. The chain has TRBV5-1 and TRBJ2-5, with D perhaps TRBD1 (5 bases). The CDR3 runs to 14 residues. Germline lookup yields CDR1 SGHRS and CDR2 YFSETQ. V was shortened by 2 bases and J by 4 bases, with 12 bases between the two germline ends. Combining the CDR3 with reference TRBV5-1 and TRBJ2-5 gives the whole variable domain KAGVTQTPRYLIKTRGQQVTLSCSPISGHRSVSWYQQTPGQGLQFLFEYFSETQRNKGNFPGRFSGRQFSNSRSEMNVSTLELGDSALYLCASSFQGRVETQYFGPGTRLLVL.

The genes are TRBV28 and TRBJ1-5; D gene ambiguous. CDR1 and CDR2 (germline): MDHEN, SYDVKM. The CDR3 runs to 12 residues. The ends were cut back, 6 bases at V and 4 bases at J, with 7 bases in the middle. The CDR3 sequence is CASSDLNQPQHF. CDR3 DNA: TGTGCCAGCAGCGACTTAAATCAGCCCCAGCATTTT.

The rearrangement joins TRBV11-2 to TRBJ2-1; 13 bases are shared with TRBD2. This CDR3 has 15 residues. Germline V lookup: CDR1 SGHAT, CDR2 FQNNGV. The V and J ends lost 5 bases and 6 bases, in that order; junction bases with no gene match: 4. CDR3 residues: CASSLGTSGVNEQFF. The CDR3 nucleotides read TGTGCCAGCAGCCTAGGGACTAGCGGGGTCAATGAGCAGTTCTTC.

This clone appeared a single time. The chain uses TRBV11-2 and TRBJ2-1, with D possibly matching TRBD2 (6 bases). CDR3 size: 16 residues. Deletions cut 0 bases from V and 6 bases from J, with 15 bases between. Germline CDR1 SGHAT, CDR2 FQNNGV. In DNA form, the CDR3 reads TGTGCCAGCAGCTTAGAGACTAGAAATGGGGGCAATGAGCAGTTCTTC. Protein product: CASSLETRNGGNEQFF.

The chain combines TRBV11-2 with TRBJ2-7, with TRBD2 matching over 9 bases. V shed 6 bases and J 2 bases; nucleotides not matched to a gene: 8. The CDR3 spans 15 residues. CDR1 and CDR2 (germline): SGHAT, FQNNGV. CDR3 residues: CASSPVAGVAYEQYF. CDR3 in DNA: TGTGCCAGCAGTCCCGTAGCGGGAGTTGCCTACGAGCAGTACTTC.

V is TRBV27 and J is TRBJ1-4; TRBD1 aligns across 8 bases. Germline V gives CDR1 MNHEY, CDR2 SMNVEV (reference sequence). This CDR3 region has 16 residues. V lost 5 bases, J lost 4 bases, and 9 bases stayed unmatched. The CDR3 coding sequence is TGTGCCAGCAGTAATCACCACAGGGGGAATAATGAAAAACTGTTTTTT. It encodes CASSNHHRGNNEKLFF.

The chain links TRBV29-1 to TRBJ2-3; D perhaps matches TRBD2 (6 bases). CDR3 length: 16 amino acids. Trimming took 4 bases from V and 1 from J, leaving 18 bases between them. Germline loops: CDR1 SQVTM, CDR2 ANQGSEA. CDR3 nucleotides: TGCAGCGTTGCGGAGGGTCCCGGGGCGGGCACAGATACGCAGTATTTT. Translation gives CSVAEGPGAGTDTQYF.

The chain is built from TRBV4-1 and TRBJ2-2; the D gene is possibly TRBD2 (6 bases). Germline CDR1 reads MGHRA; CDR2 reads YSYEKL. The CDR3 sequence is 14 residues long. Trimming removed 4 bases from V and 4 bases from J, with 10 bases in between. The CDR3 DNA is TGCGCCAGCAGCCGGGCGGGGTCCACCGGGGAGCTGTTTTTT. Its translation is CASSRAGSTGELFF.

The chain couples TRBV7-2 to TRBJ1-2; the D gene is possibly TRBD1 (6 bases). Trimming took off 2 bases at V and 2 bases at J, with 12 bases between the two ends. CDR3 length: 15 amino acids. Germline V CDR1 and CDR2: SGHTA, FQGNSA. CDR3 region: CASSLHRATNYGYTF. The CDR3 nucleotides are TGTGCCAGCAGCTTACACAGGGCCACAAACTATGGCTACACCTTC. The whole variable domain, filled in from reference TRBV7-2 and TRBJ1-2, reads GAGVSQSPSNKVTEKGKDVELRCDPISGHTALYWYRQSLGQGLEFLIYFQGNSAPDKSGLPSDRFSAERTGGSVSTLTIQRTQQEDSAVYLCASSLHRATNYGYTFGSGTRLTVV.

The V gene is TRBV19, the J gene TRBJ2-3; 9 bases fit TRBD1. Trimming at V came to 8 bases and at J to 4 bases, leaving 10 bases not matched to a gene. This CDR3 has 15 residues. CDR1 is LNHDA and CDR2 is SQIVND in the germline V gene (reference sequence). The CDR3 coding sequence is TGTGCCAGTCGCCAAGGACAGGGGACGGCAGATACGCAGTATTTT. Translated: CASRQGQGTADTQYF.

This clone was recorded once. J is TRBJ2-1 and V is TRBV7-2, with D perhaps matching TRBD1 (5 bases). V was cut by 5 bases and J by 12 bases, with 17 bases left in between. Germline values: CDR1 SGHTA, CDR2 FQGNSA. The CDR3 has 13 residues. DNA of the CDR3: TGTGCCAGCAGCCCCCCGAACCAGGGCGGGCAGTTCTTC. As protein: CASSPPNQGGQFF. The variable domain in full, completed from reference TRBV7-2 and TRBJ2-1, reads GAGVSQSPSNKVTEKGKDVELRCDPISGHTALYWYRQSLGQGLEFLIYFQGNSAPDKSGLPSDRFSAERTGGSVSTLTIQRTQQEDSAVYLCASSPPNQGGQFFGPGTRLTVL.

The chain has TRBV9 and TRBJ1-5, with no clear D. Germline CDR1 is SGDLS and CDR2 is YYNGEE. The CDR3 length is 15 residues. Trimming left V 0 bases short and J 3 bases short, with 10 bases between. In DNA form, the CDR3 reads TGTGCCAGCAGCGTAGCTCCAGGCCACAATCAGCCCCAGCATTTT. Amino acid sequence: CASSVAPGHNQPQHF.

The rearrangement uses TRBV6-2 or TRBV6-3 and TRBJ1-3; D is perhaps TRBD1 (6 bases). Germline assignment: CDR1 MNHEY and CDR2 SVGEGT. There are 19 residues in the CDR3. Trimming pared 5 bases from V and 4 bases from J, leaving 27 bases between. The CDR3 region has the DNA TGTGCCAGCAGTGCGCCGACAGGTCGGAAAAATCACGTCGGAAACACCATATATTTT. Residues: CASSAPTGRKNHVGNTIYF.

The gene calls are TRBV7-2 and TRBJ2-5; 14 positions agree with TRBD2. V gave up 0 bases and J gave up 5 bases; unmatched junction bases: 11. Germline lookup yields CDR1 SGHTA and CDR2 FQGNSA. The CDR3 contains 19 residues. The CDR3 reads CASSLAAGTSGRHRETQYF. The CDR3 nucleotides read TGTGCCAGCAGCTTAGCCGCCGGGACTAGCGGGAGACACCGGGAGACCCAGTACTTC.

The chain recombines TRBV6-2 or TRBV6-3 with TRBJ2-2; TRBD2 aligns across 10 bases. The trim removed 5 bases at V and 0 bases at J, leaving 3 bases unmatched. Germline CDR1 is MNHEY and CDR2 is SVGEGT. The CDR3 covers 16 residues. The CDR3 DNA follows: TGTGCCAGCAGTCTCCTAGCGGGGGCGAACACCGGGGAGCTGTTTTTT. Translation gives CASSLLAGANTGELFF.

V gene TRBV7-9 combines with J gene TRBJ2-1; the match to TRBD2 covers 13 bases. The CDR3 runs to 16 residues. Germline values: CDR1 SEHNR, CDR2 FQNEAQ (reference sequence). J was trimmed by 5 bases and V by 5 bases; bases with no gene match: 6. The CDR3 nucleotides are TGTGCCAGCAGCCTCACCGGGACTAGCGGGAACAATGAGCAGTTCTTC. Translating it yields CASSLTGTSGNNEQFF.

This chain uses TRBV5-1 with TRBJ2-3, with D maybe TRBD2 (5 bases). Germline V lookup: CDR1 SGHRS, CDR2 YFSETQ. This CDR3 has 14 residues. With 4 bases removed from V and 1 base from J, the gap between germline ends came to 10 bases. The CDR3 loop reads CASSVYSGTDTQYF. The DNA of the CDR3 is TGCGCCAGCAGCGTCTATAGCGGCACAGATACGCAGTATTTT.

V usage is TRBV30 and J usage is TRBJ1-3; TRBD1 matches 7 bases. The CDR3 is made up of 14 amino acids. Per the germline V gene, CDR1 is GTSNPN and CDR2 is SVGIG (reference sequence). The trim removed 1 base at V and 1 base at J, leaving 1 base unmatched. Here the CDR3 DNA reads TGTGCCTGGAGTGAGACAGGGTCTGGAAACACCATATATTTT. This encodes CAWSETGSGNTIYF.

This chain connects TRBV15 to TRBJ1-3; D is undetermined. Germline V gene sequence: CDR1 LNHNV, CDR2 YYDKDF (reference sequence). This CDR3 comprises 16 residues. V was cut by 0 bases and J by 1 base, with 10 bases left in between. The CDR3: CATSRDSPGSGNTIYF. CDR3 DNA: TGTGCCACCAGCAGAGATTCACCGGGTTCTGGAAACACCATATATTTT.

The chain couples TRBV12-3 or TRBV12-4 to TRBJ1-1; D is possibly TRBD1 (5 bases). Trimming left V 6 bases short and J 1 base short, with 9 bases between. CDR3 length: 13 residues. The CDR3 DNA reads as TGTGCCAGCAGCCTCGGACAGAACACTGAAGCTTTCTTT. This translates into CASSLGQNTEAFF.